The 14 T cell receptor beta chains below all came from one sample that was sequenced in a study of blood T cell repertoires in COVID-19. The table came from immunoSEQ multiplex PCR; TCRdb's copy has only in-frame clones and leaves some out. The sample carries around 230,000 clones, 70% to 90% recorded once. Source material: PBMCs or T cells enriched from blood (not recorded which). The source of these receptors is a man in his forties or fifties who had recovered from COVID-19.

This clone has only one observation. This chain connects TRBV5-1 to TRBJ1-3; 9 bases align to TRBD1. The CDR3 loop spans 16 amino acids. Germline values: CDR1 SGHRS, CDR2 YFSETQ. The ends lost 4 bases at V and 0 bases at J; junction bases unmatched: 5. CDR3 bases: TGCGCCAGCAGCCGGGGACAGGGAAGCTCTGGAAACACCATATATTTT. It codes for CASSRGQGSSGNTIYF.

The chain couples TRBV29-1 to TRBJ2-1; 15 nucleotides line up with TRBD2. Trimming cost V 7 bases and J 0 bases; bases outside gene matches: 7. The V gene's germline CDR1 is SQVTM and CDR2 ANQGSEA. The CDR3 runs 17 residues. DNA for the CDR3: TGCAGCGCGAGAGGACTAGCGGGAGGGTCCTCCTACAATGAGCAGTTCTTC. Amino acid sequence: CSARGLAGGSSYNEQFF.

The chain combines TRBV7-8 with TRBJ2-3; 9 nucleotides line up with TRBD2. The CDR3 has 15 residues. The germline V gene has CDR1 SGHVS and CDR2 FQNEAQ. V lost 0 bases to trimming and J lost 6 bases; unmatched junction nucleotides: 4. CDR3 in DNA: TGTGCCAGCAGCTTAGCGAGCGGGAGGACCGATACGCAGTATTTT. This gives the protein CASSLASGRTDTQYF.

The chain carries TRBV30 and TRBJ1-1; D may be TRBD1 (5 bases). This CDR3 contains 15 residues. Germline V gene lookup returns CDR1 GTSNPN and CDR2 SVGIG (reference sequence). The V and J ends lost 5 bases and 5 bases respectively, with 21 bases between them. CDR3 loop: CAWGGGGKVVTEAFF. The DNA of the CDR3 is TGTGCCTGGGGGGGAGGAGGGAAGGTGGTGACTGAAGCTTTCTTT.

A single count supports this clone. The chain links TRBV4-1 to TRBJ1-5, with unresolved D. Trimming removed 5 bases at V and 2 bases at J, with 13 bases between. This CDR3 is 15 amino acids long. The germline gives CDR1 MGHRA, CDR2 YSYEKL. DNA for the CDR3: TGCGCCAGCAGCGACCACCGGCGGGGCAATCAGCCCCAGCATTTT. Its protein is CASSDHRRGNQPQHF.

The CDR3 sequence: CASSQKQGTVKETQYF. Written as DNA, the CDR3 is TGCGCCAGCAGCCAAAAACAAGGGACAGTCAAAGAGACCCAGTACTTC. The chain is built from TRBV4-1 and TRBJ2-5, with 7 bases identical to TRBD1. Losses at the gene ends were 2 bases for V and 3 bases for J; bases not matched to a gene: 9. Germline V gene sequence: CDR1 MGHRA, CDR2 YSYEKL. The CDR3 has 16 residues.

The chain couples TRBV11-2 to TRBJ1-2; TRBD1 might be the D (5 bases). Trimming took 5 bases from V and 8 from J, leaving 15 bases between them. Germline values: CDR1 SGHAT, CDR2 FQNNGV. The CDR3 is made up of 13 amino acids. This chain's CDR3 is CASSPNWGVGYTF. The CDR3 region has the DNA TGTGCCAGCAGCCCAAATTGGGGGGTGGGCTACACCTTC.

This clone occurred once. Here the CDR3 reads CASSRGAGEGYTF. The CDR3 nucleotides read TGTGCCAGCAGCCGGGGGGCAGGGGAAGGCTACACCTTC. The J gene is TRBJ1-2, the V gene TRBV2; D is perhaps TRBD1 (6 bases). CDR1 is SNHLY, CDR2 FYNNEI, per germline. V gave up 6 bases and J gave up 8 bases, with 16 bases separating them. This CDR3 has 13 residues. Combining the CDR3 with reference TRBV2 and TRBJ1-2 gives the whole variable domain EPEVTQTPSHQVTQMGQEVILRCVPISNHLYFYWYRQILGQKVEFLVSFYNNEISEKSEIFDDQFSVERPDGSNFTLKIRSTKLEDSAMYFCASSRGAGEGYTFGSGTRLTVV.

The gene calls are TRBV9 and TRBJ1-2; D ambiguous. V was cut by 2 bases and J by 4 bases, with 12 bases left in between. The CDR3 has 14 amino acids. Per germline, CDR1 SGDLS and CDR2 YYNGEE. CDR3 nucleotides: TGTGCCAGCAGCGTTGAGGGAACTGCCTATGGCTACACCTTC. This gives the protein CASSVEGTAYGYTF.

The chain couples TRBV5-1 to TRBJ2-5; TRBD1 aligns across 8 bases. Germline CDR1 SGHRS, CDR2 YFSETQ. Trimming took 4 bases from V and 5 from J; bases not matched to a gene: 13. This CDR3 comprises 16 residues. The CDR3 region has the DNA TGCGCCAGCAGCCGACAGGGGTATGGGAAGGGGGAGACCCAGTACTTC. Translating it yields CASSRQGYGKGETQYF.

J is TRBJ2-1 and V is TRBV5-4; no clear D gene. The CDR3 is 14 amino acids. CDR1 SGHNT and CDR2 YYREEE come from the germline V gene (reference sequence). V shed 4 bases and J shed 6 bases, with 14 bases lying between them. CDR3 sequence (DNA): TGTGCCAGCAGCCCGACTGTGCGTGGCAATGAGCAGTTCTTC. This translates into CASSPTVRGNEQFF.

This chain links TRBV19 with TRBJ1-1; maybe TRBD1 (5 bases). Germline CDR1 LNHDA, CDR2 SQIVND (reference sequence). V lost 6 bases to trimming and J lost 5 bases, with 10 bases between them. The CDR3 sequence is 12 residues long. CDR3 sequence: CASRQDGTEAFF. CDR3 in DNA: TGTGCCAGTAGACAGGACGGTACTGAAGCTTTCTTT.

The genes are TRBV7-2 and TRBJ2-5; TRBD2 agrees at 9 bases. After removal of 3 bases from V and 5 bases from J, the junction contained 4 bases not matched to a gene. Germline V gives CDR1 SGHTA, CDR2 FQGNSA. The CDR3 consists of 14 residues. CDR3 region: CASSLSGGLETQYF. DNA for the CDR3: TGTGCCAGCAGCTTGAGCGGGGGGTTGGAGACCCAGTACTTC.

The V and J genes are TRBV11-3 and TRBJ2-7, with D possibly being TRBD1 (6 bases). V was cut by 5 bases and J by 0 bases, with 11 bases left in between. The CDR3 spans 14 residues. Per the germline V gene, CDR1 is SGHNT and CDR2 is YENEEA. CDR3 sequence: CASSPRQDSYEQYF. CDR3 DNA sequence: TGTGCCAGCAGCCCTAGACAGGACTCCTACGAGCAGTACTTC.